The rows below give T cell receptor beta chains drawn from one sample of a study of blood T cell repertoires in COVID-19. Repertoires were generated with immunoSEQ multiplex PCR, while TCRdb's copy carries only in-frame clones and drops some. The sample contains 110,000 or so clones, under 80% of which appear only once. The sequencing input was peripheral blood. These receptor sequences come from a man in his forties or fifties with acute or convalescent COVID-19. Both conserved end residues are part of each CDR3. The D gene is left open where the match is weak. The size entry is marked missing in some rows and otherwise reads once, few, many or a size class.

CDR3 | DNA | size | J | D | V
CASSLGTSGRDTYEQYF | TGTGCCAGCAGCCTGGGGACTAGCGGGAGGGATACCTACGAGCAGTACTTC | NA | TRBJ2-7 | TRBD2 | TRBV6-2/TRBV6-3
CASGLGEVYEQFF | TGTGCTAGTGGTTTAGGGGAGGTATATGAGCAGTTCTTC | NA | TRBJ2-1 | NA | TRBV12-5
CASSQGQDYSYEQYF | TGTGCCAGCAGCCAAGGACAGGATTACTCCTACGAGCAGTACTTC | few | TRBJ2-7 | NA | TRBV14
CASSHGQGAFF | TGTGCCAGCAGCCACGGACAAGGAGCTTTCTTT | NA | TRBJ1-1 | NA | TRBV6-5
CSALTGEGYTF | TGCAGCGCTCTTACAGGGGAAGGCTACACCTTC | NA | TRBJ1-2 | TRBD1 | TRBV29-1
CATLGIAVSTDTQYF | TGTGCCACACTTGGAATAGCGGTTAGCACAGATACGCAGTATTTT | NA | TRBJ2-3 | NA | TRBV6-5
CASSLQLAGETGELFF | TGCGCCAGCAGCTTGCAACTAGCGGGGGAGACCGGGGAGCTGTTTTTT | NA | TRBJ2-2 | TRBD2 | TRBV5-1
CASLQGAYNEQFF | TGTGCCAGCCTCCAAGGGGCCTACAATGAGCAGTTCTTC | NA | TRBJ2-1 | NA | TRBV5-6
CASSLQGTGTEAFF | TGTGCCAGCAGTTTACAGGGTACCGGGACTGAAGCTTTCTTT | once | TRBJ1-1 | NA | TRBV27
CASSLEEASGYTF | TGTGCCAGCAGCTTAGAGGAGGCGTCCGGCTACACCTTC | NA | TRBJ1-2 | NA | TRBV7-9
CASSSRQVPGQGRTEAFF | TGTGCCAGCAGTTCTAGACAAGTTCCGGGACAGGGCCGGACTGAAGCTTTCTTT | NA | TRBJ1-1 | TRBD1 | TRBV7-3
CASSEFGTGGVNTIYF | TGTGCCAGCAGCGAATTCGGGACAGGGGGTGTAAACACCATATATTTT | NA | TRBJ1-3 | TRBD1 | TRBV5-8
CASREGIFSGNTIYF | TGTGCCAGCAGGGAGGGAATATTCTCTGGAAACACCATATATTTT | NA | TRBJ1-3 | NA | TRBV2
CASTPDSSHLSGNTIYF | TGTGCCAGTACGCCGGACAGCTCCCACCTCTCTGGAAACACCATATATTTT | NA | TRBJ1-3 | NA | TRBV19
CASSLGQNPYEQYF | TGCGCCAGCAGCTTGGGCCAGAACCCCTACGAGCAGTACTTC | NA | TRBJ2-7 | NA | TRBV5-1
CASSHSSGPDTQYF | TGCGCCAGCAGCCATTCTAGCGGCCCAGATACGCAGTATTTT | NA | TRBJ2-3 | TRBD2 | TRBV5-1
CASSLERQGTNTGELFF | TGCGCCAGCAGCTTGGAGCGACAGGGCACGAACACCGGGGAGCTGTTTTTT | NA | TRBJ2-2 | TRBD1 | TRBV5-1
CSTSTTGTGELFF | TGCAGCACCTCCACGACGGGCACCGGGGAGCTGTTTTTT | NA | TRBJ2-2 | NA | TRBV29-1
CASSPPAGRGEQYF | TGTGCCAGCAGTCCCCCCGCAGGGCGAGGCGAGCAGTACTTC | NA | TRBJ2-7 | NA | TRBV9
CASTLSPLSTEAFF | TGTGCCAGCACCCTGTCCCCGCTGAGCACTGAAGCTTTCTTT | NA | TRBJ1-1 | NA | TRBV5-4
CASSRSGASSYEQYF | TGTGCCAGCAGCCGTAGCGGGGCCAGCTCCTACGAGCAGTACTTC | NA | TRBJ2-7 | TRBD2 | TRBV4-2
CASSLTGKSNQPQHF | TGTGCCAGTAGCCTGACAGGGAAGAGCAATCAGCCCCAGCATTTT | NA | TRBJ1-5 | TRBD1 | TRBV19
CSVPRYRTNNEQFF | TGCAGCGTGCCGCGGTACAGGACCAACAATGAGCAGTTCTTC | NA | TRBJ2-1 | NA | TRBV29-1
CASSLMQGTSYEQYF | TGCGCCAGCAGCTTGATGCAGGGAACCTCCTACGAGCAGTACTTC | few | TRBJ2-7 | NA | TRBV5-1
CASQVTNEKLFF | TGTGCCAGTCAGGTCACTAATGAAAAACTGTTTTTT | NA | TRBJ1-4 | NA | TRBV6-1
CASSYILVGEQFF | TGTGCCAGCAGTTATATACTAGTCGGGGAGCAGTTCTTC | NA | TRBJ2-1 | NA | TRBV6-6
CASSFQGANTGELFF | TGCGCCAGCAGCTTTCAGGGGGCGAACACCGGGGAGCTGTTTTTT | NA | TRBJ2-2 | TRBD1 | TRBV5-1
CASSIDPAGGNTIYF | TGTGCCAGTAGTATAGATCCAGCAGGGGGAAACACCATATATTTT | NA | TRBJ1-3 | NA | TRBV19
CASSFPAPDQETQYF | TGTGCCAGCAGTTTTCCCGCGCCCGATCAAGAGACCCAGTACTTC | NA | TRBJ2-5 | NA | TRBV28
CASSYSSASLYGYTF | TGTGCCAGCAGTTACTCGAGCGCGTCCCTCTATGGCTACACCTTC | NA | TRBJ1-2 | NA | TRBV6-6
CASSVAGLASGELFF | TGTGCCAGCAGCGTCGCGGGACTAGCATCCGGGGAGCTGTTTTTT | NA | TRBJ2-2 | TRBD2 | TRBV5-4
CASSIVSGSYEQYF | TGTGCCAGTAGTATAGTCAGCGGGAGCTACGAGCAGTACTTC | NA | TRBJ2-7 | TRBD2 | TRBV19
CATSDPRTVNQPQHF | TGTGCCACCAGTGACCCTCGGACAGTGAATCAGCCCCAGCATTTT | NA | TRBJ1-5 | NA | TRBV24-1
CARSTSGGSATDTQYF | TGTGCCAGAAGTACTAGCGGGGGGTCGGCAACGGATACGCAGTATTTT | NA | TRBJ2-3 | TRBD2 | TRBV2
CASRLRTSPQETQYF | TGTGCCAGCAGGCTAAGGACTAGTCCCCAAGAGACCCAGTACTTC | NA | TRBJ2-5 | TRBD2 | TRBV3-1/TRBV3-2
CASTPDRDNSPLHF | TGCGCCAGCACCCCGGACAGGGACAATTCACCCCTCCACTTT | NA | TRBJ1-6 | TRBD1 | TRBV23-1
CASSEGPGGGYEQYF | TGTGCCAGCAGTGAAGGTCCAGGGGGCGGGTACGAGCAGTACTTC | NA | TRBJ2-7 | TRBD1 | TRBV6-1
CASSLGQSTGELFF | TGTGCCAGCAGCTTAGGTCAGTCCACCGGGGAGCTGTTTTTT | NA | TRBJ2-2 | NA | TRBV7-9
CASSAPGGTEAFF | TGTGCCAGCAGTGCGCCAGGGGGAACTGAAGCTTTCTTT | NA | TRBJ1-1 | TRBD1 | TRBV2
CASSQGPYNEQFF | TGTGCCAGTAGTCAGGGCCCCTACAATGAGCAGTTCTTC | NA | TRBJ2-1 | NA | TRBV19
CASSEGVRDRGLPNYGYTF | TGTGCCAGCAGTGAAGGTGTTCGGGACAGGGGTCTTCCAAACTATGGCTACACCTTC | NA | TRBJ1-2 | TRBD1 | TRBV6-1
CASSQIGRGFSYEQYF | TGTGCCAGCAGCCAAATAGGGAGGGGGTTCTCCTACGAGCAGTACTTC | NA | TRBJ2-7 | NA | TRBV4-2
CASRYSGIGGTEAFF | TGTGCCAGCAGATACTCGGGGATCGGTGGCACTGAAGCTTTCTTT | NA | TRBJ1-1 | NA | TRBV27
CASSPENRGFEQPQHF | TGTGCCAGCTCACCGGAAAACAGGGGGTTCGAACAGCCCCAGCATTTT | NA | TRBJ1-5 | TRBD1 | TRBV18
CASSYPGQSYEQYF | TGTGCCAGCAGTTACCCGGGACAGTCCTACGAGCAGTACTTC | NA | TRBJ2-7 | TRBD1 | TRBV6-5
CASSSQANYGYTF | TGTGCCAGCAGCTCACAAGCTAACTATGGCTACACCTTC | NA | TRBJ1-2 | NA | TRBV7-8